A selection of T cell receptor beta chains follows, all from one sample in a study of blood T cell repertoires in COVID-19. Sequencing used immunoSEQ multiplex PCR; TCRdb keeps in-frame clones, though not all of them. Here the sample spans 150,000 to 200,000 clones, roughly 84% being singletons. The sequencing sample was made of PBMCs or T cells enriched from blood (not recorded which). These receptors all stem from a man in his 70s who had been exposed to COVID-19. Each CDR3 is given with its conserved first and last residue. A D gene is named only where the DNA matches it firmly. The listing skips clone size in some rows; elsewhere it reads once, few, many or a size class.

clone size,V gene,D gene,J gene,CDR3 length,CDR3 protein,CDR3 DNA
.,TRBV28,TRBD1,TRBJ1-2,13,CASSLGQVYGYTF,TGTGCCAGCAGCTTGGGACAGGTCTATGGCTACACCTTC
.,TRBV7-8,TRBD1,TRBJ1-1,16,CASSLGDRERNTEAFF,TGTGCCAGCAGCTTAGGGGACAGGGAGCGGAACACTGAAGCTTTCTTT
.,TRBV11-3,.,TRBJ1-4,16,CASSPRGGWTKEKLFF,TGTGCCAGCAGCCCTCGGGGGGGATGGACAAAGGAAAAACTGTTTTTT
.,TRBV24-1,.,TRBJ1-2,12,CATSEDMYGYTF,TGTGCCACCAGTGAGGACATGTATGGCTACACCTTC
.,TRBV7-9,.,TRBJ2-5,13,CASSLKARETQYF,TGTGCCAGCAGCTTAAAGGCGCGGGAGACCCAGTACTTC
.,TRBV7-2,TRBD2,TRBJ2-1,15,CASSLAGGPDNEQFF,TGTGCCAGCAGCTTAGCGGGAGGGCCGGACAATGAGCAGTTCTTC
.,TRBV4-3,TRBD1,TRBJ1-5,14,CASSQDHRGQPQHF,TGCGCCAGCAGCCAAGATCACAGGGGTCAGCCCCAGCATTTT
.,TRBV28,.,TRBJ1-2,18,CASSSNTQGFAGNYGYTF,TGTGCCAGCAGTTCCAATACTCAGGGGTTCGCTGGCAACTATGGCTACACCTTC
few,TRBV7-2,.,TRBJ1-6,12,CASRRPNSPLHF,TGTGCCAGCAGGCGTCCTAATTCACCCCTCCACTTT
.,TRBV27,TRBD1,TRBJ1-1,13,CASSSRGLAEAFF,TGTGCCAGCAGTTCCAGGGGGCTCGCTGAAGCTTTCTTT
few,TRBV28,TRBD1,TRBJ1-5,15,CASRPRDRGAEPQHF,TGTGCCAGCAGGCCCCGGGACAGGGGGGCCGAGCCCCAGCATTTT
once,TRBV25-1,TRBD1,TRBJ2-1,12,CASMAGGFEQFF,TGTGCCAGCATGGCAGGGGGCTTTGAGCAGTTCTTC
.,TRBV6-5,TRBD1,TRBJ1-1,14,CASIRTGLNTEAFF,TGTGCCAGCATTCGGACAGGCCTGAACACTGAAGCTTTCTTT
few,TRBV27,.,TRBJ2-5,14,CASSRREDQETQYF,TGTGCCAGCAGTCGGAGGGAGGACCAAGAGACCCAGTACTTC
.,TRBV19,TRBD1,TRBJ1-6,12,CASSQGASPLHF,TGTGCCAGTTCACAGGGGGCCTCACCCCTCCACTTT
.,TRBV3-1/TRBV3-2,.,TRBJ1-5,15,CASSQGQGRGQPQHF,TGTGCCAGCAGCCAAGGGCAGGGAAGAGGTCAGCCCCAGCATTTT
.,TRBV7-8,TRBD1,TRBJ1-2,14,CASSLVRQGDRYTF,TGTGCCAGCAGCTTAGTTCGTCAGGGGGATCGCTACACCTTC
.,TRBV21-1,.,TRBJ1-1,15,CARPGGRTVNTEAFF,TGTGCCAGACCCGGGGGAAGGACGGTGAACACTGAAGCTTTCTTT
few,TRBV6-2/TRBV6-3,.,TRBJ1-2,16,CASSRFSGSSGYGYTF,TGTGCCAGCAGTAGGTTTTCCGGGTCCAGCGGCTATGGCTACACCTTC
.,TRBV5-1,TRBD2,TRBJ2-7,16,CASSLGGGSSIYEQYF,TGCGCCAGCAGCTTGGGGGGCGGGAGCTCTATCTACGAGCAGTACTTC
.,TRBV18,.,TRBJ1-1,18,CASSPIILQGGGLGEAFF,TGTGCCAGCTCACCTATCATTCTTCAGGGAGGAGGGTTGGGTGAAGCTTTCTTT
.,TRBV7-9,TRBD2,TRBJ2-1,15,CASSLAGLAGTEQFF,TGTGCCAGCAGCTTAGCGGGACTAGCGGGAACTGAGCAGTTCTTC
.,TRBV5-1,TRBD2,TRBJ2-1,18,CASSTGRPGGRVYNEQFF,TGCGCCAGCAGCACCGGACGGCCGGGAGGGAGGGTTTACAATGAGCAGTTCTTC
.,TRBV28,.,TRBJ2-5,15,CASSFQGRLQEPQYF,TGTGCCAGCAGTTTCCAAGGCAGGCTCCAAGAGCCCCAGTACTTC
many,TRBV19,.,TRBJ1-6,15,CASSYRGILYSPLHF,TGTGCCAGTAGTTACCGAGGAATCCTATACTCACCCCTCCACTTT
once,TRBV13,.,TRBJ1-1,11,CASSSPSEAFF,TGTGCCAGCAGCTCCCCCTCTGAAGCTTTCTTT
.,TRBV5-4,.,TRBJ1-1,13,CASSLGIEVPAFF,TGTGCCAGCAGCTTGGGCATCGAGGTTCCAGCTTTCTTT
.,TRBV19,.,TRBJ1-6,16,CASSIGGDSINSPLHF,TGTGCCAGTAGTATAGGCGGGGACTCGATTAATTCACCCCTCCACTTT
.,TRBV5-8,TRBD1,TRBJ1-5,13,CASSPDRDQPQHF,TGTGCCAGCAGCCCCGACAGGGATCAGCCCCAGCATTTT
few,TRBV6-5,TRBD1,TRBJ2-7,13,CASRAGTGYEQYF,TGTGCCAGCAGGGCCGGGACAGGCTACGAGCAGTACTTC
.,TRBV7-2,TRBD1,TRBJ1-2,16,CASSLGGAGGSYGYTF,TGTGCCAGCAGCTTGGGCGGGGCAGGGGGCTCCTATGGCTACACCTTC
.,TRBV14,.,TRBJ2-7,17,CASSQGLATNEAGEQYF,TGTGCCAGCAGCCAAGGGTTGGCGACCAATGAGGCGGGGGAGCAGTACTTC
few,TRBV7-9,TRBD1,TRBJ1-1,16,CASSLYRGAASTEAFF,TGTGCCAGCAGTTTATACAGGGGTGCCGCGAGCACTGAAGCTTTCTTT
.,TRBV7-2,TRBD1,TRBJ1-2,14,CASTKGDRVDGYTF,TGTGCCAGCACCAAAGGGGACAGGGTGGATGGCTACACCTTC
once,TRBV10-1,.,TRBJ2-5,15,CASSESTAAQETQYF,TGCGCCAGCAGTGAGTCGACAGCCGCCCAAGAGACCCAGTACTTC
.,TRBV7-2,TRBD1,TRBJ2-1,15,CASSPDRGGHNEQFF,TGTGCCAGCAGCCCCGACAGGGGAGGACACAATGAGCAGTTCTTC
once,TRBV19,.,TRBJ1-1,16,CASSIDLTGGATEAFF,TGTGCCAGTAGTATAGATCTAACGGGCGGGGCCACTGAAGCTTTCTTT